Listed here are 15 T cell receptor beta chains from one sample, sequenced in a study of chemoradiotherapy in HPV16-positive cancers. The table came from immunoSEQ multiplex PCR; TCRdb's copy has only in-frame clones and leaves some out. The repertoire holds approximately 4,200 clones, with about four fifths as singletons. The specimen comprised tumor tissue, sampled from a patient who underwent chemoradiotherapy. These receptors were taken from a human donor with HPV-associated anogenital cancer.

This chain links TRBV11-2 with TRBJ2-2, with D possibly called TRBD1 or TRBD2 (5 bases each). V lost 5 bases and J 3 bases, leaving 19 bases between the germline ends. Germline CDR1 is SGHAT and CDR2 is FQNNGV. This CDR3 spans 17 amino acids. CDR3 coding DNA: TGTGCCAGCAGCCTACACATCCGGGGCCTCGACACCGGGGAGCTGTTTTTT. Protein product: CASSLHIRGLDTGELFF.

The chain carries TRBV5-4 and TRBJ1-2; 12 nucleotides align to TRBD1. CDR3 length: 15 amino acids. The germline gives CDR1 SGHNT, CDR2 YYREEE (reference sequence). V gave up 4 bases and J gave up 6 bases; unmatched junction bases: 7. The CDR3 region has the DNA TGTGCCAGCAGCCAACCGGGACAGGGGGCAGATGGCTACACCTTC. Amino acids: CASSQPGQGADGYTF.

The table lists this clone with a count of one. The genes are TRBV5-4 and TRBJ1-1; 7 bases align to TRBD1. V was pared by 4 bases and J by 2 bases, with 8 bases of the junction left unmatched. The CDR3 sequence is 15 residues long. CDR1 SGHNT and CDR2 YYREEE come from the germline V gene (reference sequence). The CDR3 sequence: CASSGGDSLNTEAFF. In DNA, the CDR3 is TGTGCCAGCAGCGGGGGGGACAGTTTAAACACTGAAGCTTTCTTT.

The chain links TRBV13 to TRBJ2-1; no definite D call. V lost 0 bases and J lost 0, with 3 bases in between. The CDR3 covers 14 residues. CDR1 is PRHDT and CDR2 is FYEKMQ in the germline V gene (reference sequence). The chain's CDR3 is CASSLGSSYNEQFF. The CDR3 bases are TGTGCCAGCAGCTTAGGCAGCTCCTACAATGAGCAGTTCTTC. The full variable domain, in which reference TRBV13 and TRBJ2-1 provide the parts outside the CDR3, is AAGVIQSPRHLIKEKRETATLKCYPIPRHDTVYWYQQGPGQDPQFLISFYEKMQSDKGSIPDRFSAQQFSDYHSELNMSSLELGDSALYFCASSLGSSYNEQFFGPGTRLTVL.

The V gene is TRBV2, the J gene TRBJ1-2; a possible D gene is TRBD1 (6 bases). The CDR3 is made up of 13 amino acids. Trimming took off 7 bases at V and 7 bases at J, with 16 bases between the two ends. CDR1 SNHLY and CDR2 FYNNEI come from the germline V gene. The DNA for the CDR3 is TGTGCCAGCAAGGACAGCGTGTGGAGTGGCTACACCTTC. Residues: CASKDSVWSGYTF. Based on the CDR3 plus reference TRBV2 and TRBJ1-2, the full variable domain is EPEVTQTPSHQVTQMGQEVILRCVPISNHLYFYWYRQILGQKVEFLVSFYNNEISEKSEIFDDQFSVERPDGSNFTLKIRSTKLEDSAMYFCASKDSVWSGYTFGSGTRLTVV.

V is TRBV7-8 and J is TRBJ1-5; 9 nucleotides agree with TRBD1. This CDR3 is 16 amino acids long. V lost 0 bases to trimming and J lost 6 bases; unmatched junction nucleotides: 6. Germline lookup yields CDR1 SGHVS and CDR2 FQNEAQ. The chain's CDR3 is CASSLAGGQGTQPQHF. The CDR3 bases are TGTGCCAGCAGCTTAGCGGGGGGACAGGGTACTCAGCCCCAGCATTTT.

The chain couples TRBV13 to TRBJ1-1; D gene uncertain. V was pared by 5 bases and J by 1 base, with 5 bases between. This CDR3 region has 12 residues. CDR1 PRHDT and CDR2 FYEKMQ come from the germline V gene (reference sequence). This CDR3 is CASSAGNTEAFF. The CDR3 DNA follows: TGTGCCAGCAGCGCGGGGAACACTGAAGCTTTCTTT.

The CDR3 DNA follows: TGTGCCAGCACCAGGAGCGGGGACGGACACGAGCAGTACTTC. Encoded protein: CASTRSGDGHEQYF. J is TRBJ2-7 and V is TRBV6-1, with TRBD2 matching over 7 bases. The germline V gene has CDR1 MNHNS and CDR2 SASEGT. CDR3 length equals 14 residues. The V and J ends lost 7 bases and 5 bases, in that order; junction bases with no gene match: 11.

The chain is built from TRBV7-2 and TRBJ1-6; 10 bases are shared with TRBD1. The CDR3 runs to 15 residues. The J segment lost 11 bases and the V segment lost 5 bases, leaving 9 bases of the junction unmatched. Germline-derived CDR1 and CDR2 are SGHTA and FQGNSA. This CDR3 is CASSTGQGESTPLHF. CDR3 in DNA: TGTGCCAGCAGCACAGGACAGGGGGAGTCGACACCCCTCCACTTT.

V gene TRBV28 combines with J gene TRBJ2-4, with D uncertain. In germline, CDR1 is MDHEN, CDR2 SYDVKM. This CDR3 has 13 residues. Trimming stripped 5 bases from V and 8 bases from J, with 13 bases between. This chain's CDR3 is CASSRDGWDIQYF. In nucleotides, the CDR3 is TGTGCCAGCAGTCGCGACGGATGGGACATTCAGTACTTC.

This chain links TRBV19 with TRBJ2-4; no definite D call. CDR3 length equals 15 residues. CDR1 is LNHDA, CDR2 SQIVND, per germline (reference sequence). Trimming left V 3 bases short and J 0 bases short, with 9 bases between. The CDR3 coding sequence is TGTGCCAGTAGTATCAGAACCATAGCCAAAAACATTCAGTACTTC. It translates to CASSIRTIAKNIQYF.

This clone appeared a single time. This chain joins TRBV4-1 and TRBJ1-5; a weak D match, TRBD1 (6 bases). This CDR3 region has 16 residues. V dropped 0 bases and J dropped 4 bases, with 13 bases sitting between them. CDR1 and CDR2 (germline): MGHRA, YSYEKL. The chain's CDR3 is CASSQEGAGKNQPQHF. CDR3 nucleotides: TGCGCCAGCAGCCAAGAGGGGGCAGGGAAAAATCAGCCCCAGCATTTT.

The genes are TRBV9 and TRBJ1-3; D not certain. CDR1 is SGDLS and CDR2 is YYNGEE in the germline V gene. V lost 0 bases and J lost 5, with 9 bases in between. The CDR3 loop spans 14 amino acids. CDR3 coding DNA: TGTGCCAGCAGCGTAGTTCCAGAGCGAAACACCATATATTTT. It yields the protein CASSVVPERNTIYF.

V and J are TRBV27 and TRBJ2-3; D may correspond to TRBD1 or TRBD2 (5 bases each). The V gene's germline CDR1 is MNHEY and CDR2 SMNVEV (reference sequence). The CDR3 extends over 16 amino acids. Trimming removed 2 bases from V and 7 bases from J, with 19 bases in between. As DNA, the CDR3 is TGTGCCAGCAGTTTAAGAAGGGGACCCACGGGAAATACGCAGTATTTT. Amino acids: CASSLRRGPTGNTQYF.

V gene TRBV15 combines with J gene TRBJ2-7; D uncertain. Germline CDR1 is LNHNV and CDR2 is YYDKDF (reference sequence). The CDR3 is 16 amino acids. V was cut by 0 bases and J by 0 bases, with 12 bases left in between. CDR3 in amino acids: CATSRDLGLSSYEQYF. CDR3 coding DNA: TGTGCCACCAGCAGAGATTTGGGCCTGAGCTCCTACGAGCAGTACTTC.